Shown below are 18 T cell receptor beta chains from a single sample sequenced in a study of tumor-infiltrating lymphocytes in localized non-small cell lung cancer. The protocol was immunoSEQ multiplex PCR, while the TCRdb copy is restricted to in-frame clones and leaves out a portion. Seen here are about 14,000 clones, 65% to 90% observed once, and the top ten hold 15% to 20%. The sample comprised lung tumor tissue. Receptors were obtained from a human donor with non-small cell lung cancer.

The genes are TRBV30 and TRBJ1-2; D gene unclear. V was pared by 2 bases and J by 3 bases, with 16 bases between. From germline, CDR1 is GTSNPN and CDR2 SVGIG (reference sequence). CDR3 length: 15 residues. The chain's CDR3 is CAWSSQPGYDYGYTF. Written as DNA, the CDR3 is TGTGCCTGGAGTTCCCAACCGGGGTACGACTATGGCTACACCTTC.

The chain couples TRBV15 to TRBJ1-5, with D hard to call. The CDR3 is 15 residues long. Trimming removed 0 bases from V and 4 bases from J, with 10 bases in between. Germline CDR1 and CDR2: LNHNV and YYDKDF (reference sequence). The CDR3 bases are TGTGCCACCAGCAGAGATCCTGGCGGGAATCAGCCCCAGCATTTT. Translated: CATSRDPGGNQPQHF. Using reference TRBV15 and TRBJ1-5 for the parts outside the CDR3, the full variable domain is DAMVIQNPRYQVTQFGKPVTLSCSQTLNHNVMYWYQQKSSQAPKLLFHYYDKDFNNEADTPDNFQSRRPNTSFCFLDIRSPGLGDTAMYLCATSRDPGGNQPQHFGDGTRLSIL.

This chain joins TRBV9 and TRBJ2-7; the D is unclear. V was shortened by 2 bases and J by 4 bases, with 10 bases between the two germline ends. Germline V lookup: CDR1 SGDLS, CDR2 YYNGEE. CDR3 size: 13 residues. The CDR3 region has the DNA TGTGCCAGCAGCGTCCTTCGGAAGTACGAGCAGTACTTC. Translating it yields CASSVLRKYEQYF. Variable domain in full (rest from reference TRBV9 and TRBJ2-7): DSGVTQTPKHLITATGQRVTLRCSPRSGDLSVYWYQQSLDQGLQFLIQYYNGEERAKGNILERFSAQQFPDLHSELNLSSLELGDSALYFCASSVLRKYEQYFGPGTRLTVT.

The rearrangement uses TRBV7-3 and TRBJ2-3; 14 bases are shared with TRBD2. Trimming removed 5 bases from V and 9 bases from J; junction bases left unmatched: 7. In germline, CDR1 is SGHTA, CDR2 FQGTGA. The CDR3 sequence is 15 residues long. Here the CDR3 DNA reads TGTGCCAGCAGCACCAGACTAGCGGGGGGGGGCACGCAGTATTTT. Encoded protein: CASSTRLAGGGTQYF. Full variable domain (outside the CDR3, taken from reference TRBV7-3 and TRBJ2-3): GAGVSQTPSNKVTEKGKYVELRCDPISGHTALYWYRQSLGQGPEFLIYFQGTGAADDSGLPNDRFFAVRPEGSVSTLKIQRTERGDSAVYLCASSTRLAGGGTQYFGPGTRLTVL.

This clone was detected a few times. The V and J genes are TRBV20-1 and TRBJ2-7; weak D call: TRBD1 (6 bases). Germline V CDR1 and CDR2: DFQATT, SNEGSKA (reference sequence). V was shortened by 8 bases and J by 4 bases, with 12 bases between the two germline ends. This CDR3 has 11 residues. The chain's CDR3 is CSSQGQYEQYF. In DNA form, the CDR3 reads TGCAGTAGCCAGGGGCAATACGAGCAGTACTTC.

The rearrangement joins TRBV4-1 to TRBJ2-7, with TRBD1 identical over 8 bases. J gave up 8 bases and V 2 bases, and 11 bases lay outside the gene matches. In germline, CDR1 is MGHRA, CDR2 YSYEKL. The CDR3 runs 15 residues. Here the CDR3 DNA reads TGCGCCAGCAGCCAAATGGACAGGGACTCCAGCAAGCAGTACTTC. It is translated as CASSQMDRDSSKQYF.

This clone was seen a few times. CDR3 nucleotide sequence: TGCGCCAGCAGCTTGGAGCCCGGGGTGCGGTATGGCTACACCTTC. This translates into CASSLEPGVRYGYTF. The chain is built from TRBV5-1 and TRBJ1-2; D gene ambiguous. The germline V gene has CDR1 SGHRS and CDR2 YFSETQ. The germline V and J ends were trimmed by 0 bases and 5 bases, with 14 bases remaining between them. There are 15 residues in the CDR3.

This clone was observed a few times. This sequence joins TRBV15 and TRBJ2-7; 10 nucleotides match TRBD2. Germline V gene lookup returns CDR1 LNHNV and CDR2 YYDKDF (reference sequence). V lost 0 bases to trimming and J lost 7 bases; unmatched junction nucleotides: 18. The CDR3 length is 19 residues. DNA of the CDR3: TGTGCCACCAGCAGAGATTGGGGGGCTAGCGGGAGTCCCGGGAGGGAGCAGTACTTC. Residues: CATSRDWGASGSPGREQYF.

The chain combines TRBV5-8 with TRBJ2-1; D ambiguous. V lost 3 bases, J lost 2 bases, and 6 bases lay in between. CDR1 and CDR2 from the germline V gene are SGHTS and YDEGEE. The CDR3 runs 13 residues. For the CDR3, the DNA is TGTGCCAGCAGCTCCGGTCCCTACAATGAGCAGTTCTTC. Translated, it gives CASSSGPYNEQFF.

The chain employs TRBV5-4 and TRBJ1-4; TRBD1 aligns across 8 bases. Germline CDR1 reads SGHNT; CDR2 reads YYREEE (reference sequence). The CDR3 covers 14 residues. Trimming removed 1 base from V and 7 bases from J; junction bases left unmatched: 3. The CDR3 coding sequence is TGTGCCAGCAGCTTGCAGGGGGCTGCTGAAAAACTGTTTTTT. Translated, it gives CASSLQGAAEKLFF.

The V gene is TRBV13, the J gene TRBJ2-7; D is ambiguous. Trimming removed 6 bases from V and 3 bases from J, with 12 bases in between. Germline loops: CDR1 PRHDT, CDR2 FYEKMQ (reference sequence). The CDR3 is made up of 13 amino acids. CDR3 DNA sequence: TGTGCCAGCAGGTCAATAGCAGACTACGAGCAGTACTTC. Encoded protein: CASRSIADYEQYF.

The chain couples TRBV28 to TRBJ2-7; 8 bases match TRBD2. The germline V gene encodes CDR1 MDHEN and CDR2 SYDVKM. V lost 3 bases to trimming and J lost 0 bases; unmatched junction nucleotides: 4. There are 15 residues in the CDR3. CDR3 region: CASSLVAGGSYEQYF. The CDR3 bases are TGTGCCAGCAGTTTGGTGGCGGGGGGCTCCTACGAGCAGTACTTC.

The CDR3 bases are TGTGCCAGCACTGGAGGGTTGAATTCACCCCTCCACTTT. Its protein is CASTGGLNSPLHF. The rearrangement joins TRBV2 to TRBJ1-6; D call uncertain. V gave up 7 bases and J gave up 7 bases, with 11 bases separating them. Germline CDR1 SNHLY, CDR2 FYNNEI. This CDR3 spans 13 amino acids.

The gene calls are TRBV21-1 and TRBJ2-1; the table's D call, TRBD2, was not checked against the DNA. TRBV21-1 is given as a pseudogene. The CDR3 is made up of 17 amino acids. CDR3 DNA: TGTGCCAGCAGCTCGCGACTAGCGGGGAAACGAAATCATGAGCAGTTCTTC. Translating it yields CASSSRLAGKRNHEQFF.

The chain joins TRBV10-1 to TRBJ2-1, with 8 bases matching TRBD1. The trim removed 0 bases at V and 8 bases at J, leaving 18 bases unmatched. This CDR3 contains 19 residues. Germline V gene data show CDR1 as WNHNN and CDR2 as SYGVQD (reference sequence). The CDR3 coding sequence is TGCGCCAGCAGTGAGTCGGGGGAGAGGGGACAGGCCTTTTTTGATGAGCAGTTCTTC. Its protein is CASSESGERGQAFFDEQFF.

The J gene is TRBJ2-3, the V gene TRBV19; 8 bases fit TRBD1. The germline gives CDR1 LNHDA, CDR2 SQIVND (reference sequence). This CDR3 comprises 13 residues. V lost 4 bases to trimming and J lost 7 bases; unmatched junction nucleotides: 4. For the CDR3, the DNA is TGTGCCAGTAGTAGAACAGGGGGTTATACGCAGTATTTT. Protein: CASSRTGGYTQYF.

This chain uses TRBV14 with TRBJ1-2; maybe TRBD1 (5 bases). Trimming removed 4 bases from V and 5 bases from J, with 17 bases in between. The CDR3 loop spans 15 amino acids. Germline CDR1 reads SGHDN; CDR2 reads FVKESK. CDR3 nucleotide sequence: TGTGCCAGCAGCCCAGACTGGGGGTTTCGATATGGCTACACCTTC. This encodes CASSPDWGFRYGYTF.

The chain joins TRBV7-8 to TRBJ2-5; 12 nucleotides line up with TRBD2. The trim removed 1 base at V and 6 bases at J, leaving 18 bases unmatched. Per germline, CDR1 SGHVS and CDR2 FQNEAQ. The length of the CDR3 is 20 residues. CDR3 amino acids: CASSLVGTASGGGSVKTQYF. The CDR3 DNA follows: TGTGCCAGCAGCTTAGTGGGGACGGCTAGCGGGGGGGGATCGGTAAAGACCCAGTACTTC.